This T cell receptor (beta chain) was obtained from a study of blood T cell repertoires in COVID-19. Turning to the study itself: There were acute and convalescent COVID-19 samples, and they came from the United States, Italy and Spain.

CDR1 and CDR2 (germline): SGHAT, FQDESV (reference sequence). The CDR3 sequence is 16 residues long. The J segment lost 3 bases and the V segment lost 6 bases, leaving 10 bases of the junction unmatched. Under the authors' procedure: By means of reference gene primer amplification, nucleated cell counts were estimated. Sequencing was performed with immunoSEQ multiplex PCR; in TCRdb, only in-frame clones are kept and a portion is missing. The DNA gave D and trimming, while V, J and clone size come from that table. The sample has roughly 120,000 clones; just under 85% are singletons. This clone was picked up a small number of times.

The sequenced sample was peripheral blood. The sequence was obtained from a man between 65 and 85 years old with active or convalescent COVID-19. V gene TRBV11-1 combines with J gene TRBJ1-1, with 10 bases lining up with TRBD1. CDR3 loop: CASSYPRQGADTEAFF. CDR3 coding DNA: TGTGCCAGCAGTTACCCACGACAGGGGGCTGACACTGAAGCTTTCTTT.